This TCR beta chain was found in a study of T cell changes during pregnancy in multiple sclerosis. Libraries were prepared by immunoSEQ multiplex PCR; TCRdb keeps only in-frame clonotypes and omits some of them. The table has around 110,000 clones, roughly 89% seen once. The V and J ends lost 5 bases and 3 bases respectively, with 17 bases between them. CDR1 and CDR2 from the germline V gene are SGHAT and FQNNGV. There are 15 residues in the CDR3. V is TRBV11-2 and J is TRBJ2-7, with TRBD2 as a possible D gene (5 bases). This TCR was recovered from a female donor with multiple sclerosis, enrolled in a pregnancy study. Sequenced material: peripheral blood, taken before pregnancy. CDR3 sequence: CASSLMRTGNYEQYF. The CDR3 coding sequence is TGTGCCAGCAGCCTTATGAGGACGGGGAACTACGAGCAGTACTTC. The variable domain in full, completed from reference TRBV11-2 and TRBJ2-7, reads EAGVAQSPRYKIIEKRQSVAFWCNPISGHATLYWYQQILGQGPKLLIQFQNNGVVDDSQLPKDRFSAERLKGVDSTLKIQPAKLEDSAVYLCASSLMRTGNYEQYFGPGTRLTVT.